One TCR beta chain is described in this entry. V was cut by 6 bases and J by 2 bases, with 20 bases left in between. In germline, CDR1 is LNHDA, CDR2 SQIVND (reference sequence). This CDR3 is 17 amino acids long. The record originates from a study of blood T cell repertoires in COVID-19. Authors' data handling: Estimation of nucleated cell counts relied on the amplification of reference gene primers. Some clones are missing from TCRdb's copy, which holds only in-frame ones; the method was immunoSEQ multiplex PCR. V and J calls and clone size are those listed in that table; D and trimming were worked out from the DNA. The data hold roughly 200,000 clones, with about 84% observed a single time.

Sequencing was carried out using peripheral blood. This chain joins TRBV19 and TRBJ2-1; D perhaps matches TRBD2 (6 bases). This TCR was sampled from a person aged 70 to 85 with COVID-19, enrolled during active disease. CDR3 sequence (DNA): TGTGCCAGTAGGAAAACCCGGGACTTAGTCACCTACAATGAGCAGTTCTTC. Its protein product is CASRKTRDLVTYNEQFF.